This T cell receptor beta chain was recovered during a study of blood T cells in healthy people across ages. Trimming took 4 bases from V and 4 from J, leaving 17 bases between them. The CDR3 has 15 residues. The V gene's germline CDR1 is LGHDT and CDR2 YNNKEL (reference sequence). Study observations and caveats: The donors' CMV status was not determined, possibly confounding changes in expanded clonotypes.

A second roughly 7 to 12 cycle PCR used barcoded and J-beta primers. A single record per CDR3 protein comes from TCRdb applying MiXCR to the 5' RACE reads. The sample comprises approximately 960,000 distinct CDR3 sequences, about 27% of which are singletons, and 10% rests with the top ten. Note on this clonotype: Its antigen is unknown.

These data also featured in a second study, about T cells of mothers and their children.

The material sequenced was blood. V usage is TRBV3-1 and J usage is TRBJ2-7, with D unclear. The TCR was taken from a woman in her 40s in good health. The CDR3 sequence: CASSLDSVLAYEQYF. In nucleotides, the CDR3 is TGTGCCAGCAGCCTGGATTCCGTTCTTGCTTACGAGCAGTACTTC.